The present T cell receptor (beta chain) was sequenced within a study of blood T cell repertoires in COVID-19. Whole-study context: The United States, Italy and Spain were the sources of the acute and convalescent COVID-19 samples.

The protocol was immunoSEQ multiplex PCR, while the TCRdb copy is restricted to in-frame clones and leaves out a portion. The sample carries under 45,000 clones, 65% to 80% recorded once. From germline, CDR1 is MDHEN and CDR2 SYDVKM. There are 14 residues in the CDR3. Trimming removed 4 bases from V and 1 base from J, with 10 bases in between. This TCR was sampled from an elderly man with acute or convalescent COVID-19. Sequencing used peripheral blood. The chain links TRBV28 to TRBJ1-1, with D maybe TRBD1 (5 bases). The CDR3 coding sequence is TGTGCCAGCAGTTCAGGGCTGCCGAACACTGAAGCTTTCTTT. Encoded protein: CASSSGLPNTEAFF.